These 21 T cell receptor beta chains were all obtained from the same sample, sequenced in a study of technical replicates of blood from several donors. Method: immunoSEQ multiplex PCR; TCRdb's copy keeps in-frame clones and lacks some. The sample records tens of thousands of clones, roughly 93% being singletons. The sequencing sample was made of T cells isolated from PBMCs. The origin of the receptors is a human donor in good health.

The V call is TRBV7-9, the J call TRBJ2-2; 9 bases align to TRBD2. From germline, CDR1 is SEHNR and CDR2 FQNEAQ (reference sequence). The CDR3 sequence is 16 residues long. Trimming removed 2 bases from V and 3 bases from J; junction bases left unmatched: 4. The CDR3 coding sequence is TGTGCCAGCAGCTTAAGGACTAGCGAGGACACCGGGGAGCTGTTTTTT. The encoded protein is CASSLRTSEDTGELFF.

The chain couples TRBV19 to TRBJ1-2; D is uncertain. The CDR3 loop spans 12 amino acids. Germline CDR1 LNHDA, CDR2 SQIVND (reference sequence). V was pared by 6 bases and J by 1 base, with 6 bases between. The CDR3: CASRSLNYGYTF. For the CDR3, the DNA is TGTGCCAGTAGGAGCCTTAACTATGGCTACACCTTC.

The gene calls are TRBV11-2 and TRBJ1-2, with TRBD1 matching 10 bases. V gave up 4 bases and J gave up 7 bases; unmatched junction bases: 18. Germline CDR1 and CDR2: SGHAT and FQNNGV. There are 18 residues in the CDR3. The CDR3 DNA sequence: TGTGCCAGCAGCTACGGGGCCGGGACAGGGGACTTTGGCGGTGGCTACACCTTC. Translation: CASSYGAGTGDFGGGYTF.

J is TRBJ2-3 and V is TRBV5-1; TRBD2 matches 14 bases. V lost 5 bases to trimming and J lost 2 bases; unmatched junction nucleotides: 4. This CDR3 is 16 amino acids long. Germline V lookup: CDR1 SGHRS, CDR2 YFSETQ. CDR3 nucleotide sequence: TGCGCCAGCAGGAGGACTAGCGGGGGGCCCACAGATACGCAGTATTTT. It is translated as CASRRTSGGPTDTQYF.

The J gene is TRBJ2-2, the V gene TRBV5-1; D may be TRBD2 (5 bases). This CDR3 is built from 14 residues. Trimming shortened V by 4 bases and J by 3 bases, and 10 bases separated the two germline ends. Germline V gene sequence: CDR1 SGHRS, CDR2 YFSETQ. CDR3 sequence: CASSPTGYTGELFF. The CDR3 DNA reads as TGCGCCAGCAGCCCTACGGGGTACACCGGGGAGCTGTTTTTT.

The chain links TRBV15 to TRBJ1-2, with no clear D. V gave up 3 bases and J gave up 11 bases, with 4 bases separating them. This CDR3 comprises 9 residues. CDR1 is LNHNV, CDR2 YYDKDF, per germline (reference sequence). The CDR3 loop reads CATSRRYTF. In nucleotides, the CDR3 is TGTGCCACCAGCAGGCGGTACACCTTC.

This rearrangement joins TRBV27 to TRBJ2-3; 9 bases match TRBD1. Germline CDR1 MNHEY, CDR2 SMNVEV (reference sequence). This CDR3 region has 18 residues. With V trimmed by 4 bases and J by 3 bases, 14 bases remained unmatched. CDR3 nucleotides: TGTGCCAGCAGTTCCCCCCCCGGGACAGGGATTTGGACAGATACGCAGTATTTT. Its translation is CASSSPPGTGIWTDTQYF.

The chain has TRBV19 and TRBJ1-5; perhaps TRBD1 as D (5 bases). The CDR3 totals 16 residues. CDR1 and CDR2 (germline): LNHDA, SQIVND (reference sequence). V shed 0 bases and J shed 5 bases, with 14 bases lying between them. CDR3 sequence: CASSIEFGGRYQPQHF. CDR3 bases: TGTGCCAGTAGTATAGAATTCGGGGGACGATATCAGCCCCAGCATTTT.

The chain recombines TRBV28 with TRBJ1-2; weak D call: TRBD1 (6 bases). V was trimmed by 3 bases and J by 4 bases, leaving 15 bases between them. Per germline, CDR1 MDHEN and CDR2 SYDVKM. This CDR3 has 15 residues. CDR3 sequence (DNA): TGTGCCAGCAGTTTTTGGGGCTCGGACAGCTATGGCTACACCTTC. Protein product: CASSFWGSDSYGYTF.

The rearrangement joins TRBV9 to TRBJ2-1, with D maybe TRBD2 (6 bases). The CDR3 spans 14 residues. With 2 bases removed from V and 4 bases from J, the gap between germline ends came to 10 bases. Germline loops: CDR1 SGDLS, CDR2 YYNGEE. The CDR3 here is CASSVGGVYNEQFF. CDR3 nucleotides: TGTGCCAGCAGCGTCGGGGGTGTATACAATGAGCAGTTCTTC.

J is TRBJ2-1 and V is TRBV28, with 7 bases aligning to TRBD2. CDR1 and CDR2 from the germline V gene are MDHEN and SYDVKM. The CDR3 has 16 amino acids. V gave up 6 bases and J gave up 6 bases; unmatched junction bases: 14. CDR3 loop: CASSPLPSRGGNEQFF. The CDR3 DNA is TGTGCCAGCAGCCCTTTGCCGTCCCGCGGGGGCAATGAGCAGTTCTTC.

The chain uses TRBV2 and TRBJ2-5; 8 bases agree with TRBD2. The CDR3 runs 15 residues. V lost 7 bases, J lost 2 bases, and 9 bases stayed unmatched. Germline CDR1 and CDR2: SNHLY and FYNNEI. The DNA for the CDR3 is TGTGCCAGCATGGTAGTAGCGGGAACGCAAGAGACCCAGTACTTC. This codes for CASMVVAGTQETQYF. Complete variable domain (other parts from reference TRBV2 and TRBJ2-5): EPEVTQTPSHQVTQMGQEVILRCVPISNHLYFYWYRQILGQKVEFLVSFYNNEISEKSEIFDDQFSVERPDGSNFTLKIRSTKLEDSAMYFCASMVVAGTQETQYFGPGTRLLVL.

Worth noting for this clone: A junction end diverges from the germline sequence, so it may reflect a read error. The CDR3 DNA follows: TGTGCCAGCAGCCCCAGACAGGGGAACTATTCACCCTTCCACTTT. Translated: CASSPRQGNYSPFHF. The rearrangement links TRBV11-2 to TRBJ1-6; 8 bases match TRBD1. Germline V gene data show CDR1 as SGHAT and CDR2 as FQNNGV. There are 15 residues in the CDR3.

The J gene is TRBJ2-1, the V gene TRBV5-1; 11 bases align to TRBD2. Trimming removed 4 bases from V and 3 bases from J; junction bases left unmatched: 3. The CDR3 sequence is 15 residues long. The germline V gene has CDR1 SGHRS and CDR2 YFSETQ. CDR3 DNA: TGCGCCAGCAGCCTTAGCGGGAGGGGCTACAATGAGCAGTTCTTC. This gives the protein CASSLSGRGYNEQFF.

V gene TRBV14 combines with J gene TRBJ2-1, with TRBD2 matching over 7 bases. The CDR3 is 15 residues long. The germline V gene encodes CDR1 SGHDN and CDR2 FVKESK. V was pared by 4 bases and J by 4 bases, with 7 bases of the junction left unmatched. The CDR3 loop is CASSRGTSAYNEQFF. DNA of the CDR3: TGTGCCAGCAGCCGAGGAACTAGCGCGTACAATGAGCAGTTCTTC. Combining the CDR3 with reference TRBV14 and TRBJ2-1 gives the whole variable domain EAGVTQFPSHSVIEKGQTVTLRCDPISGHDNLYWYRRVMGKEIKFLLHFVKESKQDESGMPNNRFLAERTGGTYSTLKVQPAELEDSGVYFCASSRGTSAYNEQFFGPGTRLTVL.

This chain joins TRBV5-4 and TRBJ2-3, with 7 bases lining up with TRBD2. This CDR3 has 18 residues. The junction had 14 bases not matched to a gene; V was cut back by 4 bases and J by 0 bases. Germline CDR1 reads SGHNT; CDR2 reads YYREEE (reference sequence). The CDR3 is CASSPGTTLSPSTDTQYF. In DNA form, the CDR3 reads TGTGCCAGCAGCCCGGGGACTACCCTCTCCCCTAGCACAGATACGCAGTATTTT. Complete variable domain (other parts from reference TRBV5-4 and TRBJ2-3): ETGVTQSPTHLIKTRGQQVTLRCSSQSGHNTVSWYQQALGQGPQFIFQYYREEENGRGNFPPRFSGLQFPNYSSELNVNALELDDSALYLCASSPGTTLSPSTDTQYFGPGTRLTVL.

The genes are TRBV5-1 and TRBJ2-7; perhaps TRBD1 as D (5 bases). The CDR3 totals 13 residues. Germline V gene sequence: CDR1 SGHRS, CDR2 YFSETQ. Trimming shortened V by 3 bases and J by 1 base, and 8 bases separated the two germline ends. The CDR3 region is CASSSDTSYEQYF. The CDR3 DNA follows: TGCGCCAGCAGCTCGGACACATCCTACGAGCAGTACTTC.

The J gene is TRBJ2-5, the V gene TRBV5-1, with 9 positions matching TRBD2. The germline gives CDR1 SGHRS, CDR2 YFSETQ. CDR3 length: 15 amino acids. V was clipped by 0 bases and J by 5 bases; unmatched bases: 5. CDR3 amino acids: CASSLGSGGPETQYF. The CDR3 DNA sequence: TGCGCCAGCAGCTTGGGCAGCGGGGGGCCGGAGACCCAGTACTTC.

The chain links TRBV5-4 to TRBJ1-3; D is unresolved. Germline V gene sequence: CDR1 SGHNT, CDR2 YYREEE (reference sequence). Deletions cut 3 bases from V and 0 bases from J, with 7 bases between. The CDR3 is 14 amino acids. CDR3 residues: CASSSGYSGNTIYF. The DNA for the CDR3 is TGTGCCAGCAGCTCGGGGTACTCTGGAAACACCATATATTTT.

The gene calls are TRBV11-2 and TRBJ2-1; weak D call: TRBD1 (6 bases). V gave up 5 bases and J gave up 6 bases, with 14 bases separating them. Germline CDR1 is SGHAT and CDR2 is FQNNGV. The CDR3 contains 14 residues. The CDR3 spells CASSTGTSRNEQFF. As DNA, the CDR3 is TGTGCCAGCAGCACCGGGACAAGCCGCAATGAGCAGTTCTTC.

The rearrangement joins TRBV6-1 to TRBJ2-2; 11 bases fit TRBD2. In germline, CDR1 is MNHNS, CDR2 SASEGT. The CDR3 is 17 amino acids. After removal of 2 bases from V and 5 bases from J, the junction contained 7 bases not matched to a gene. The CDR3 protein is CASSETGLAGVTGELFF. DNA for the CDR3: TGTGCCAGCAGTGAAACTGGACTAGCGGGCGTTACCGGGGAGCTGTTTTTT.